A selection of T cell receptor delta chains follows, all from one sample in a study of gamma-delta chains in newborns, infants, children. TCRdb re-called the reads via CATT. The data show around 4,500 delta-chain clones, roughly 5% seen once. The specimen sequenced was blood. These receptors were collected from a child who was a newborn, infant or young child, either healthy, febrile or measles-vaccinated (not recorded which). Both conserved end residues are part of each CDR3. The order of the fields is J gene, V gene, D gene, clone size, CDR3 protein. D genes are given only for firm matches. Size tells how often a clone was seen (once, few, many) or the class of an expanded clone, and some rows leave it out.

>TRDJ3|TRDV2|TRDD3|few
CACDTLLGDTRDTRQMFF
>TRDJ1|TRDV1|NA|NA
CALGEGQMTYADKLIF
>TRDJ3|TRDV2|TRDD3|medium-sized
CACDLLGDKSWDTRQMFF
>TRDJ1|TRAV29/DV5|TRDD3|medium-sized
CAARCWGIRTDKLIF
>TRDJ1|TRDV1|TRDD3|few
CALGKGVSHPYWGKDKLIF
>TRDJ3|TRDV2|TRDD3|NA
CACDSTGGYESWDIRQMFF
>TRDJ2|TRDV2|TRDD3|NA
CACDRVAWGPPALTAQLFF
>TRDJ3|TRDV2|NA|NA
CACDTAGLQDWDTRQMFF
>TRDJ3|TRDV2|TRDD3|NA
CACDGAVMGDRSSWDTRQMFF
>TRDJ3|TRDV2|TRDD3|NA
CACDILGESSWDTRQMFF
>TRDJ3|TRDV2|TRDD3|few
CACDTILGDKAWDTRQMFF
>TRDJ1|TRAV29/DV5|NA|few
CAAKGGPSLYTDKLIF